The following is a TCR beta chain sequence with its context. The CD8+ and CD4+ T cells were negatively isolated, with the TEMRA cells enriched by FACS. This sample stems from a study of CD8 T cells in Susac syndrome. A quantity of about 0.45 to 1 ug RNA underwent reverse transcription using random hexamers. TCR beta CDR3 was amplified by immunoSEQ covering 54 Vbeta and 13 Jbeta. TCRdb itself ran the immunoSEQ multiplex PCR reads through MiXCR, one entry per CDR3 protein. In the table there are fewer than 150,000 distinct CDR3 sequences, about 95% of which are singletons. Trimming took off 1 base at V and 0 bases at J, with 10 bases between the two ends. CDR1 and CDR2 from the germline V gene are LGHDT and YNNKEL (reference sequence). The CDR3 is 16 residues long.

The TCR sequence derives from a human donor in good health. This rearrangement joins TRBV3-1 to TRBJ2-1; D gene ambiguous. The sequenced material came from CD4+ T cells from PBMCs. The CDR3, as DNA: TGTGCCAGCAGCCAAGGATCCACGAGCTCCTACAATGAGCAGTTCTTC. Its protein is CASSQGSTSSYNEQFF.